This T cell receptor (beta chain) was obtained from a study of blood T cell repertoires in COVID-19. TCRdb's copy holds only in-frame clones and misses some; the assay was immunoSEQ multiplex PCR. The data contain 100,000 to 150,000 clones, around 88% of them singletons. This CDR3 region has 12 residues. V lost 6 bases and J 7 bases, leaving 12 bases between the germline ends. CDR1 and CDR2 from the germline V gene are LGHNA and YSLEER. This TCR came from a human donor in a cohort sampled during active COVID-19. The V call is TRBV4-3, the J call TRBJ1-1, with D unresolved. The sequenced material came from peripheral blood. The CDR3 nucleotides are TGCGCCAGCAGTAAAAGAGGAGGTGAAGCTTTCTTT. Its protein product is CASSKRGGEAFF.